The 22 T cell receptor beta chains presented below share a single source sample, sequenced in a study of blood T cell repertoires in COVID-19. Data came from immunoSEQ multiplex PCR; TCRdb stores just in-frame clones and leaves some out. In the table there are roughly 120,000 clones, about 85% of which are singletons. The source material was peripheral blood. The receptors here all came from a man of 80 years or more with acute or convalescent COVID-19.

This chain joins TRBV11-2 and TRBJ2-2; TRBD2 matches 8 bases. CDR3 length: 17 residues. Germline CDR1 is SGHAT and CDR2 is FQNNGV. Trimming at V came to 3 bases and at J to 5 bases, leaving 11 bases not matched to a gene. The DNA for the CDR3 is TGTGCCAGCAGCTTCCGCCGTGGAGCGGGGGTGACCGGGGAGCTGTTTTTT. Translation: CASSFRRGAGVTGELFF.

This clone was seen just once. The V call is TRBV30, the J call TRBJ1-2; TRBD1 aligns across 8 bases. The CDR3 is 15 residues long. V was pared by 2 bases and J by 4 bases, with 9 bases of the junction left unmatched. Germline CDR1 reads GTSNPN; CDR2 reads SVGIG (reference sequence). CDR3 in amino acids: CAWSTSSDRVYGYTF. The CDR3 nucleotides are TGTGCCTGGAGTACCTCTTCGGACAGGGTCTATGGCTACACCTTC.

This chain links TRBV6-2 or TRBV6-3 with TRBJ2-5; TRBD1 aligns across 8 bases. Trimming at V came to 0 bases and at J to 8 bases, leaving 11 bases not matched to a gene. There are 16 residues in the CDR3. Germline CDR1 and CDR2: MNHEY and SVGEGT. CDR3 sequence reads: CASSYSRQGAKRTQYF. DNA for the CDR3: TGTGCCAGCAGTTACTCGCGGCAGGGGGCGAAAAGAACCCAGTACTTC.

The chain is built from TRBV7-6 and TRBJ2-2; 11 nucleotides line up with TRBD1. After removal of 5 bases from V and 4 bases from J, the junction contained 3 bases not matched to a gene. CDR3 length: 15 amino acids. CDR1 and CDR2 from the germline V gene are SGHVS and FNYEAQ. CDR3 region: CASSPGTGGTGELFF. CDR3 DNA sequence: TGTGCCAGCAGCCCCGGGACAGGGGGCACCGGGGAGCTGTTTTTT. Full variable domain (remainder filled in from reference TRBV7-6 and TRBJ2-2): GAGVSQSPRYKVTKRGQDVALRCDPISGHVSLYWYRQALGQGPEFLTYFNYEAQQDKSGLPNDRFSAERPEGSISTLTIQRTEQRDSAMYRCASSPGTGGTGELFFGEGSRLTVL.

The chain couples TRBV27 to TRBJ2-7; TRBD1 agrees at 10 bases. With V trimmed by 3 bases and J by 5 bases, 4 bases remained unmatched. The CDR3 extends over 14 amino acids. CDR1 MNHEY and CDR2 SMNVEV come from the germline V gene (reference sequence). In nucleotides, the CDR3 is TGTGCCAGCAGTTTCGAGACAGGGGGCCACGAGCAGTACTTC. As protein: CASSFETGGHEQYF.

V and J are TRBV27 and TRBJ2-1, with D possibly matching TRBD2 (5 bases). CDR3 length: 17 amino acids. Germline values: CDR1 MNHEY, CDR2 SMNVEV (reference sequence). The V end was cut by 0 bases, the J end by 0 bases, with 12 bases between. The CDR3 here is CASSLSYPGFSYNEQFF. The CDR3 DNA follows: TGTGCCAGCAGTTTATCGTATCCGGGGTTCTCCTACAATGAGCAGTTCTTC.

The rearrangement uses TRBV5-1 and TRBJ1-6, with 9 positions matching TRBD1. CDR1 SGHRS and CDR2 YFSETQ come from the germline V gene. J lost 8 bases, V lost 4 bases, and 4 bases had no gene match. This CDR3 has 14 amino acids. This CDR3 is CASSPGQGYSPLHF. CDR3 coding DNA: TGCGCCAGCAGCCCCGGACAGGGGTATTCACCCCTCCACTTT.

The rearrangement uses TRBV19 and TRBJ1-2, with TRBD1 identical over 7 bases. This CDR3 has 14 amino acids. The V segment lost 7 bases and the J segment 6 bases; nucleotides outside the gene matches: 11. CDR1 and CDR2 from the germline V gene are LNHDA and SQIVND (reference sequence). The CDR3 reads CASNFGQVQNGYTF. CDR3 in DNA: TGTGCCAGTAATTTTGGACAGGTACAGAATGGCTACACCTTC.

The rearrangement uses TRBV5-6 and TRBJ1-2; the match to TRBD1 covers 7 bases. The CDR3 is 15 residues long. The germline CDR1 and CDR2 sequences are SGHDT and YYEEEE. V shed 1 base, J shed 3 bases, and the junction held 6 bases outside the gene matches. CDR3 sequence reads: CASSLSGTADYGYTF. The CDR3 DNA is TGTGCCAGCAGCTTGTCCGGGACAGCGGACTATGGCTACACCTTC.

CDR3: CSVAQGAEAFF. CDR3 bases: TGCAGCGTCGCCCAGGGGGCTGAAGCTTTCTTT. The rearrangement links TRBV29-1 to TRBJ1-1; 7 nucleotides agree with TRBD1. The length of the CDR3 is 11 residues. Looked up from germline, CDR1 is SQVTM and CDR2 is ANQGSEA. V gave up 6 bases and J gave up 6 bases; unmatched junction bases: 4.

The chain combines TRBV29-1 with TRBJ1-1; 9 bases line up with TRBD1. The germline CDR1 and CDR2 sequences are SQVTM and ANQGSEA. The CDR3 is 14 residues long. V lost 6 bases to trimming and J lost 4 bases; unmatched junction nucleotides: 9. The CDR3 DNA reads TGCAGCGTGGCTGTGGGACAGGGTGGCACTGAAGCTTTCTTT. As protein: CSVAVGQGGTEAFF. Using reference TRBV29-1 and TRBJ1-1 for the parts outside the CDR3, the full variable domain is SAVISQKPSRDICQRGTSLTIQCQVDSQVTMMFWYRQQPGQSLTLIATANQGSEATYESGFVIDKFPISRPNLTFSTLTVSNMSPEDSSIYLCSVAVGQGGTEAFFGQGTRLTVV.

J is TRBJ1-1 and V is TRBV20-1; no clear D gene. Germline V CDR1 and CDR2: DFQATT, SNEGSKA (reference sequence). V was cut by 3 bases and J by 4 bases, with 12 bases left in between. The CDR3 is 13 amino acids. In DNA form, the CDR3 reads TGCAGTGCTAGTCAAACAGAGCTCACTGAAGCTTTCTTT. It encodes CSASQTELTEAFF.

This clone appeared a single time. The chain is built from TRBV6-6 and TRBJ1-1, with 11 bases aligning to TRBD1. Germline assignment: CDR1 MNHNY and CDR2 SVGAGI (reference sequence). This CDR3 has 15 residues. After removal of 5 bases from V and 5 bases from J, the junction contained 7 bases not matched to a gene. The CDR3 region is CASSPWTGGWTEAFF. For the CDR3, the DNA is TGTGCCAGCAGTCCATGGACAGGGGGCTGGACTGAAGCTTTCTTT.

The chain employs TRBV5-4 and TRBJ2-6; unclear D gene. The CDR3 consists of 18 residues. V was pared by 6 bases and J by 0 bases, with 19 bases between. The germline V gene has CDR1 SGHNT and CDR2 YYREEE (reference sequence). The CDR3 is CASTIGALTPSGANVLTF. For the CDR3, the DNA is TGTGCCAGCACTATCGGTGCACTCACCCCCTCTGGGGCCAACGTCCTGACTTTC.

CDR3 nucleotides: TGTGCCAGCAGCCCCGACAGGAACTATGGCTACACCTTC. Translation: CASSPDRNYGYTF. J is TRBJ1-2 and V is TRBV7-2, with D possibly TRBD1 on 6 matching bases. Germline V lookup: CDR1 SGHTA, CDR2 FQGNSA. The CDR3 extends over 13 amino acids. V was shortened by 5 bases and J by 2 bases, with 9 bases between the two germline ends.

The V and J genes are TRBV25-1 and TRBJ2-2, with 8 bases lining up with TRBD1. The CDR3 spans 15 residues. Germline values: CDR1 MGHDK, CDR2 SYGVNS. The J segment lost 3 bases and the V segment lost 4 bases, leaving 4 bases of the junction unmatched. The DNA for the CDR3 is TGTGCCAGCAGTGGCGGACAGGGTTACACCGGGGAGCTGTTTTTT. As protein: CASSGGQGYTGELFF.

This chain joins TRBV19 and TRBJ1-1; tentative D call: TRBD1 (6 bases). There are 17 residues in the CDR3. V gave up 1 base and J gave up 0 bases, with 15 bases separating them. Germline V CDR1 and CDR2: LNHDA, SQIVND (reference sequence). This CDR3 reads CASSIGAARGMNTEAFF. CDR3 coding DNA: TGTGCCAGTAGTATAGGGGCGGCCAGGGGCATGAACACTGAAGCTTTCTTT.

The chain recombines TRBV7-2 with TRBJ2-1, with D maybe TRBD2 (5 bases). Germline V gene lookup returns CDR1 SGHTA and CDR2 FQGNSA. V lost 1 base to trimming and J lost 4 bases, with 14 bases between them. The CDR3 has 16 amino acids. The CDR3 coding sequence is TGTGCCAGCAGCTTAGTCGGGGTCTCCTTATACAATGAGCAGTTCTTC. Residues: CASSLVGVSLYNEQFF.

This chain links TRBV20-1 with TRBJ2-7; possible D gene TRBD2, 5 bases. V lost 3 bases to trimming and J lost 5 bases, with 8 bases between them. From germline, CDR1 is DFQATT and CDR2 SNEGSKA (reference sequence). The CDR3 length is 11 residues. The DNA of the CDR3 is TGCAGTGCTAGTGACGGGGACGAGCAGTACTTC. It is translated as CSASDGDEQYF.

The chain has TRBV6-5 and TRBJ1-5, with 8 bases aligning to TRBD1. The CDR3 extends over 15 amino acids. Germline CDR1 MNHEY, CDR2 SVGAGI. Trimming at V came to 5 bases and at J to 4 bases, leaving 7 bases not matched to a gene. This chain's CDR3 is CASSNPDRENQPQHF. CDR3 nucleotides: TGTGCCAGCAGTAACCCGGACAGGGAAAATCAGCCCCAGCATTTT.

This rearrangement joins TRBV11-3 to TRBJ2-3, with 13 positions matching TRBD2. With 5 bases clipped from V and 6 bases from J, the junction kept 8 bases outside the gene matches. The CDR3 runs 16 residues. Germline V gives CDR1 SGHNT, CDR2 YENEEA. CDR3 DNA: TGTGCCAGCAGCGGCGGAGGGACTAGCGGGACCGATACGCAGTATTTT. Translated: CASSGGGTSGTDTQYF.

This chain joins TRBV25-1 and TRBJ2-7, with 8 bases that match TRBD1. This CDR3 is 14 amino acids long. J was trimmed by 2 bases and V by 2 bases; bases with no gene match: 2. The germline V gene encodes CDR1 MGHDK and CDR2 SYGVNS. The CDR3 reads CASSEARGPYEQYF. DNA for the CDR3: TGTGCCAGCAGTGAAGCCAGGGGGCCCTACGAGCAGTACTTC.